The rows below give T cell receptor beta chains drawn from one sample of a study of glioma-infiltrating T cells. A single record per CDR3 protein comes from TCRdb applying MiXCR to the multiplex PCR reads. The sample lists about 130,000 distinct CDR3 sequences; around 25% were seen once. Sequenced input: glioma tissue, nonneoplastic brain tissue, or PBMCs (not recorded which). The receptors come from a human donor with low-grade glioma or glioblastoma, undergoing nonglioma brain surgery, or in good health (not recorded which). Each CDR3 is given with its conserved first and last residue. A D gene is named only where the DNA matches it firmly. Clone size, where shown, is once, few, many, or a class for clones that have expanded.

clone_size: many
j_call: TRBJ2-4
v_call: TRBV28
d_call: -
cdr3_nt: TGTGCCAGCAGTTCCAACCCTGTCCGCATTCAGTACTTC
cdr3_aa: CASSSNPVRIQYF

clone_size: many
j_call: TRBJ2-1
v_call: TRBV18
d_call: TRBD1
cdr3_nt: TGTGCCAGCTCACCAGTCTCGGACAGGAAATACAATGAGCAGTTCTTC
cdr3_aa: CASSPVSDRKYNEQFF

clone_size: -
j_call: TRBJ1-1
v_call: TRBV4-1
d_call: -
cdr3_nt: TGCGCCAGCAGCCAAGAGAAGGTAGCAGGGCAGAACACTGAAGCTTTCTTT
cdr3_aa: CASSQEKVAGQNTEAFF

clone_size: -
j_call: TRBJ2-5
v_call: TRBV5-1
d_call: -
cdr3_nt: TGCGCCAGCAAGGAAGGGAGCACCCAAGAGACCCAGTACTTC
cdr3_aa: CASKEGSTQETQYF

clone_size: once
j_call: TRBJ1-1
v_call: TRBV28
d_call: -
cdr3_nt: TGTGCCATCAGTACGGGCAAGCGAGCTTTCTTT
cdr3_aa: CAISTGKRAFF

clone_size: -
j_call: TRBJ1-1
v_call: TRBV5-1
d_call: -
cdr3_nt: TGCGCCAGCAGCTCTGCGGGGATGAACACTGAAGCTTTCTTT
cdr3_aa: CASSSAGMNTEAFF

clone_size: many
j_call: TRBJ1-1
v_call: TRBV20-1
d_call: TRBD1
cdr3_nt: TGCAGTGCTACCACAGGGGGAGGCACTGAAGCTTTCTTT
cdr3_aa: CSATTGGGTEAFF

clone_size: few
j_call: TRBJ2-4
v_call: TRBV20-1
d_call: TRBD2
cdr3_nt: TGCAGTGTTGGACTAGCGGGGGAGCGGGCCCCTGCAGACATTCAGTACTTC
cdr3_aa: CSVGLAGERAPADIQYF

clone_size: -
j_call: TRBJ1-5
v_call: TRBV19
d_call: -
cdr3_nt: TGTGCCAGTAACCGGGATCGCAATCAGCCCCAGCATTTT
cdr3_aa: CASNRDRNQPQHF

clone_size: many
j_call: TRBJ2-1
v_call: TRBV4-2
d_call: TRBD2
cdr3_nt: TGTGCCAGCAGCCACCCTAGCGGGGGGGCCAAAAATGAGCAGTTCTTC
cdr3_aa: CASSHPSGGAKNEQFF

clone_size: many
j_call: TRBJ1-1
v_call: TRBV29-1
d_call: TRBD1
cdr3_nt: TGCAGCGTTGAAGCGGGACAGGTACGAGGGACTGAAGCTTTCTTT
cdr3_aa: CSVEAGQVRGTEAFF

clone_size: many
j_call: TRBJ2-2
v_call: TRBV7-6
d_call: -
cdr3_nt: TGTGCCAGCAGCTCGTCAGTCGGGGAGCTGTTTTTT
cdr3_aa: CASSSSVGELFF

clone_size: many
j_call: TRBJ2-3
v_call: TRBV20-1
d_call: -
cdr3_nt: TGCAGTGCTCCGGACGGTAACACAGATACGCAGTATTTT
cdr3_aa: CSAPDGNTDTQYF

clone_size: -
j_call: TRBJ1-1
v_call: TRBV19
d_call: -
cdr3_nt: TGTGCCAGTAATAAGAGGGCTACTAACACTGAAGCTTTCTTT
cdr3_aa: CASNKRATNTEAFF

clone_size: many
j_call: TRBJ2-3
v_call: TRBV19
d_call: -
cdr3_nt: TGTGCCAGTAGTATTTCGGATAGCACAGATACGCAGTATTTT
cdr3_aa: CASSISDSTDTQYF

clone_size: few
j_call: TRBJ2-3
v_call: TRBV7-2
d_call: TRBD2
cdr3_nt: TGTGCCAGCAGCTCATCCCCTAGCGGAGATACGCAGTATTTT
cdr3_aa: CASSSSPSGDTQYF

clone_size: -
j_call: TRBJ1-4
v_call: TRBV28
d_call: -
cdr3_nt: TGTGCCAGCTCTTCCCGTAGGGGTAATGAAAAACTGTTTTTT
cdr3_aa: CASSSRRGNEKLFF

clone_size: many
j_call: TRBJ2-5
v_call: TRBV20-1
d_call: TRBD1
cdr3_nt: TGCAGTGCCAACCATATAAGGACAGGGGAAGAGACCCAGTACTTC
cdr3_aa: CSANHIRTGEETQYF

clone_size: -
j_call: TRBJ2-1
v_call: TRBV11-2
d_call: TRBD1
cdr3_nt: TGTGCCAGCAGCGACAGGGGAAGGGGCAATGAGCAGTTCTTC
cdr3_aa: CASSDRGRGNEQFF

clone_size: -
j_call: TRBJ2-5
v_call: TRBV5-4
d_call: -
cdr3_nt: TGTGCCAGCAGCCAGCCAATGGGGCCCCAAGGAGAGACCCAGTACTTC
cdr3_aa: CASSQPMGPQGETQYF

clone_size: -
j_call: TRBJ1-2
v_call: TRBV28
d_call: -
cdr3_nt: TGTGCCAGCAGCCCCGGGGGGGACAACTATGGCTACACCTTC
cdr3_aa: CASSPGGDNYGYTF

clone_size: -
j_call: TRBJ2-3
v_call: TRBV15
d_call: TRBD2
cdr3_nt: TGTGCCACCAGCAGAGATACGGGACTAGCCCCCATCACAGATACGCAGTATTTT
cdr3_aa: CATSRDTGLAPITDTQYF

clone_size: -
j_call: TRBJ1-5
v_call: TRBV6-6
d_call: -
cdr3_nt: TGTGCCAGCAGTTACAACTGGGGGGGAAGCAATCAGCCCCAGCATTTT
cdr3_aa: CASSYNWGGSNQPQHF

clone_size: few
j_call: TRBJ1-6
v_call: TRBV4-1
d_call: -
cdr3_nt: TGCGCCAGCAGCCTTAGCTCCTATAATTCACCCCTCCACTTT
cdr3_aa: CASSLSSYNSPLHF

clone_size: -
j_call: TRBJ1-1
v_call: TRBV3-1
d_call: -
cdr3_nt: TGTGCCAGCAGCCCCTTGGAGTGGCCTGGGGCTTTCTTT
cdr3_aa: CASSPLEWPGAFF

clone_size: few
j_call: TRBJ2-1
v_call: TRBV5-6
d_call: TRBD1
cdr3_nt: TGTGCCAGCAGCTGGGACAGGGGAGATGAGCAGTTCTTC
cdr3_aa: CASSWDRGDEQFF

clone_size: -
j_call: TRBJ2-1
v_call: TRBV9
d_call: TRBD2
cdr3_nt: TGTGCCAGCAGCTTGGGGGGGACTGGTGAGCAGTTCTTC
cdr3_aa: CASSLGGTGEQFF

clone_size: -
j_call: TRBJ2-5
v_call: TRBV20-1
d_call: TRBD1
cdr3_nt: TGCAGTGCGAGGGGACAGCAAGAGACCCAGTACTTC
cdr3_aa: CSARGQQETQYF

clone_size: many
j_call: TRBJ2-1
v_call: TRBV20-1
d_call: -
cdr3_nt: TGCAGTGCTAGTCGTCGGTACAATGAGCAGTTCTTC
cdr3_aa: CSASRRYNEQFF